This T cell receptor (beta chain) stems from a study of blood T cell repertoires in COVID-19 (dated by TCRdb to the early 2020s). General notes on the study: The collaborator samples originated in the United States, Italy and Spain and spanned the acute and convalescent phases of COVID-19. The prospective study material was composed of cDNA or gDNA derived from T cells, B-cell-depleted T cells, or PBMCs. Subjects who had been exposed to COVID-19, were actively infected with it, or had recovered from it provided the deeply sampled blood TCRbeta repertoires that made up the dataset. The repertoires were released in a freely available public database intended as a resource for research on the immune response to SARS-CoV-2. Samples came from the ongoing ImmuneRACE study (first 160 participants) plus 1,254 subjects from 6 global collaborators. Sample metadata almost always included a de-identified subject ID, COVID-19 status, age in years and sex. Where HLA class I and class II types were available, the types were taken from metadata supplied by the sample provider, not from assay-based typing.

The CDR3 numbers 13 residues from cysteine through phenylalanine. Only CDR3 DNA remains: 39 bases, in frame from the first base. The junction carries 12 bases between V and J, which are trimmed by 6 bases and 4 bases respectively. CDR1 and CDR2 (WNHNN, SYGVQD) derive from the germline V gene (reference sequence). Details on this clone: Its antigen has not been determined. Qualities for individual bases were not recorded, and no much larger clone is one base off.

The paper as a whole reports these results and caveats: How much clinical and demographic metadata was included differed by source and by participant, and the metadata was provided uncurated.

A second Seattle source provided samples from volunteer blood donors who had recovered from COVID-19. Whole blood was collected in K2EDTA tubes by collaborating institutions according to the institutions' own protocols. Collaborator samples were shipped for TCRbeta analysis as frozen whole blood, isolated PBMCs, or DNA extracted from either sample type. TCRbeta CDR3 regions were amplified from genomic DNA by means of the immunoSEQ Assay, a bias-controlled multiplex PCR. The authors processed their data as follows. Nucleated cell counts per sample were estimated from amplification of reference gene primers within the assay. To quantify the absolute abundance of each unique TCRbeta CDR3 rearrangement, sequence reads were collapsed and filtered. For each sample, productive Simpson clonality was calculated by taking the square root of Simpson's diversity index across productive rearrangements. TCRdb re-hosts the immuneACCESS table, in-frame sequences only. Its copies lack some clones; in the studies checked, an unresolved V gene accounts for under half of them, and the cause for the rest is not known. From that table come the V and J calls and clone size; the DNA was used to work out D and trimming. This sample lists about 240,000 clones; about 85% were detected once. About 2% of the sample goes to the ten largest clones.

Sequencing was carried out using peripheral blood. This sequence uses TRBV10-1 and TRBJ1-2, and possibly TRBD1, on 5 matching bases. This clonotype was sampled from a young man who had recovered from COVID-19. The CDR3 sequence is CASRQPGPYGYTF. The nucleotides are TGCGCCAGCAGGCAACCAGGGCCCTATGGCTACACCTTC.